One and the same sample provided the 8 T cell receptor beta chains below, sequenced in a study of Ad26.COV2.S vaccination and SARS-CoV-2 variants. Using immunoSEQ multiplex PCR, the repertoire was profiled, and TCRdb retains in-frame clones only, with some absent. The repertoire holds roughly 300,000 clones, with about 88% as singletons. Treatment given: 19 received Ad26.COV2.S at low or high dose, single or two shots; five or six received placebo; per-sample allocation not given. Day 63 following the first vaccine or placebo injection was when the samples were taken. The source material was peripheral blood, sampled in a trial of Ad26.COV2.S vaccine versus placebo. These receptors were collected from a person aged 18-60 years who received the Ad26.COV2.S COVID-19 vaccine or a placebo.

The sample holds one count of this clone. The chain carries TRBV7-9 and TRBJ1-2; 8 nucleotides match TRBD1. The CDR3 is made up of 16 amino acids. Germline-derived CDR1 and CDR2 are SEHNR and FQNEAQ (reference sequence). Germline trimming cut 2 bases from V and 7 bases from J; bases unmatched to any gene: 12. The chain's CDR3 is CASSLSSGGTGGGYTF. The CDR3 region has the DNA TGTGCCAGCAGCTTATCGTCAGGGGGCACGGGTGGTGGCTACACCTTC.

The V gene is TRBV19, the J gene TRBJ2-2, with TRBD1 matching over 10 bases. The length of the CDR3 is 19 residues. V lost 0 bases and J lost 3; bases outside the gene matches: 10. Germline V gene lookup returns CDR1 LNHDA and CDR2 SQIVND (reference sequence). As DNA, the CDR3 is TGTGCCAGTAGTATAGAAAGTCCGGGGGGACAGGGGCACACCGGGGAGCTGTTTTTT. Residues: CASSIESPGGQGHTGELFF. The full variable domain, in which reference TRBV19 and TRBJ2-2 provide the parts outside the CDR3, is DGGITQSPKYLFRKEGQNVTLSCEQNLNHDAMYWYRQDPGQGLRLIYYSQIVNDFQKGDIAEGYSVSREKKESFPLTVTSAQKNPTAFYLCASSIESPGGQGHTGELFFGEGSRLTVL.

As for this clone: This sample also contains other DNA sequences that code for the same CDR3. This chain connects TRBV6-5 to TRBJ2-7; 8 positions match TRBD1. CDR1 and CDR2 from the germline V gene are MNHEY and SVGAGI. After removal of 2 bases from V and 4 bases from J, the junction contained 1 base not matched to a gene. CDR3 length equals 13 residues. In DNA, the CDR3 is TGTGCCAGCAGTTACGGGACAGGATACGAGCAGTACTTC. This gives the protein CASSYGTGYEQYF.

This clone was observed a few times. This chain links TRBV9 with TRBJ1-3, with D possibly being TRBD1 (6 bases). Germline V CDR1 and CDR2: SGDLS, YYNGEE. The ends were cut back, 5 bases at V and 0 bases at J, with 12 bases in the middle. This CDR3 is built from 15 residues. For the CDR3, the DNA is TGTGCCAGCAGTGAAGAGGGGGGCTCTGGAAACACCATATATTTT. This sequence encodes CASSEEGGSGNTIYF.

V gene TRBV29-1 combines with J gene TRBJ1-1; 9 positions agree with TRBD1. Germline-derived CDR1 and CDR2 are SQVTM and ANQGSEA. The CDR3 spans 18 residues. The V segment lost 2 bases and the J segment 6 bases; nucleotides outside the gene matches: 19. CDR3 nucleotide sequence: TGCAGCGTTGAATTTAGGACAGGGGCCACGTCGTTGGGTTCTGAAGCTTTCTTT. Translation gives CSVEFRTGATSLGSEAFF. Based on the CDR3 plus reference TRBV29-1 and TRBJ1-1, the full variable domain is SAVISQKPSRDICQRGTSLTIQCQVDSQVTMMFWYRQQPGQSLTLIATANQGSEATYESGFVIDKFPISRPNLTFSTLTVSNMSPEDSSIYLCSVEFRTGATSLGSEAFFGQGTRLTVV.

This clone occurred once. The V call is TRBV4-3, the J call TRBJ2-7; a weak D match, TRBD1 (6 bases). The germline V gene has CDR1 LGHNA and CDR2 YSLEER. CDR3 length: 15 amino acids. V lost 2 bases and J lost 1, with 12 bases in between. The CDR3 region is CASSQQDSTSYEQYF. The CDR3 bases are TGCGCCAGCAGCCAACAGGACAGCACTTCCTACGAGCAGTACTTC.

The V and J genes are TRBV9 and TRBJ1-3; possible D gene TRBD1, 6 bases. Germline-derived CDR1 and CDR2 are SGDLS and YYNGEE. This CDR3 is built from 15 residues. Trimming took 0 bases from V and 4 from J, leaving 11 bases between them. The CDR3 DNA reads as TGTGCCAGCAGCGTAGACTTCACAGGGGGAAACACCATATATTTT. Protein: CASSVDFTGGNTIYF.

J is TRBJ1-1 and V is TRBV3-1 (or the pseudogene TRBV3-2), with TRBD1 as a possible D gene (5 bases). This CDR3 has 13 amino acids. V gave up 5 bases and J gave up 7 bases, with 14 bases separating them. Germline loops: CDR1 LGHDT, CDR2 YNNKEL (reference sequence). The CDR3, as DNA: TGTGCCAGCAGCTACCTCGGTGGGGGTGAAGCTTTCTTT. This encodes CASSYLGGGEAFF.